This T cell receptor beta chain was profiled in a study of shared clonotypes between healthy human individuals. Overall study findings and caveats: On the whole, naive subsets had larger estimated richness than memory subsets had.

Naive CD8 cells comprised CD45RO-negative, CCR7-positively selected cells, excluding terminally differentiated effector memory CD45RA+ cells. Several immunoSEQ 96-well plates shared each subset's DNA, each plate a replicate. Each sorted subset replicate got 200 ng genomic DNA, around 29,000 genomes. In the original analysis: In the immunoSEQ data, sequences were junction-only and lacked quality scores, so filtering differed. Clones were sequenced by immunoSEQ multiplex PCR, and TCRdb holds only the in-frame ones, with some missing. V and J calls and clone size come straight from that table; D and trimming were deduced from the DNA. The sample yields approximately 2,200,000 clones, 85% to 95% seen once. V lost 2 bases, J lost 0 bases, and 5 bases stayed unmatched. Germline CDR1 reads SGDLS; CDR2 reads YYNGEE. This CDR3 region has 16 residues. For this clone: No antigen is known for it. The sample carries other DNA sequences with the same CDR3.

This rearrangement joins TRBV9 to TRBJ2-3; TRBD1 aligns across 8 bases. This receptor was taken from a man between 18 and 29 years old in good health. Some clones in this sample may be carry-over from other donors' samples. Sequencing used naive CD8+ T cells from PBMCs. CDR3 loop: CASSVDGQGSTDTQYF. CDR3 in DNA: TGTGCCAGCAGCGTCGACGGACAGGGCAGCACAGATACGCAGTATTTT.